This T cell receptor (beta chain) was sequenced for a study of control samples from healthy donors and cancer patients. V was pared by 0 bases and J by 4 bases, with 11 bases between. Germline V gene data show CDR1 as SGHKS and CDR2 as YYEKEE (reference sequence). This CDR3 contains 15 residues. Sequenced by immunoSEQ multiplex PCR; TCRdb stores in-frame clones only, minus some. The repertoire consists of 90,000 to 150,000 clones, with around nine tenths occurring once and the leading ten covering roughly an eighth. Sample: blood. The V and J genes are TRBV5-5 and TRBJ1-3; TRBD1 might be the D (5 bases). The source is a man younger than 40 in good health. The CDR3 nucleotides read TGTGCCAGCAGCTTGGTGACGGGGGAGGGAAACACCATATATTTT. It yields the protein CASSLVTGEGNTIYF.